This is a list of T cell receptor beta chains from one sample in a study of blood T cell repertoires in COVID-19. Clones were sequenced by immunoSEQ multiplex PCR, and TCRdb holds only the in-frame ones, with some missing. The table has 250,000 to 350,000 clones, around 87% seen once; the top ten hold less than 2.5%. Input material: peripheral blood. The receptors here all came from a man younger than 35 with active or convalescent COVID-19. CDR3s include the opening cysteine and the closing phenylalanine or tryptophan. Each record gives: V gene, D gene, J gene, clone size, CDR3 DNA, CDR3 protein. A D gene is named only where the DNA matches it firmly. Size is omitted from some rows. Given values are once, few, many or a class for expanded clones.

TRBV5-6	TRBD1	TRBJ2-4	-	TGTGCCAGCAGCTATGACAGGGGGCCTGCCAAAAACATTCAGTACTTC	CASSYDRGPAKNIQYF
TRBV5-5	-	TRBJ2-2	-	TGTGCCAGCAGCTTTGAAGCGACCGGGGAGCTGTTTTTT	CASSFEATGELFF
TRBV25-1	-	TRBJ2-7	-	TGTGCCAGCAGTGAATACGGCTCCTACGAGCAGTACTTC	CASSEYGSYEQYF
TRBV13	-	TRBJ2-4	-	TGTGCCAGCAGCTTTTTGTCAGACATTCAGTACTTC	CASSFLSDIQYF
TRBV29-1	-	TRBJ2-2	-	TGCAGCGTTGAAACAGGGTCCGATCTCACCGGGGAGCTGTTTTTT	CSVETGSDLTGELFF
TRBV28	-	TRBJ2-1	-	TGTGCCAGCAGTTTGACAAAGGATGAGCAGTTCTTC	CASSLTKDEQFF
TRBV14	TRBD1	TRBJ1-2	-	TGTGCCAGCAGCTCGGTTTACGGGACAGGAGACGGCTACACCTTC	CASSSVYGTGDGYTF
TRBV7-2	TRBD2	TRBJ2-3	-	TGTGCCAGCAGTGCCCTAGCGGGGGGAACAGATACGCAGTATTTT	CASSALAGGTDTQYF
TRBV5-1	-	TRBJ2-1	-	TGCGCCAGCAGCTTGGCTGTCTCCTACAATGAGCAGTTCTTC	CASSLAVSYNEQFF
TRBV21-1	-	TRBJ1-5	once	TGTGCCAGCAGCAGATACCGGGACAGCTACAATCAGCCCCAGCATTTT	CASSRYRDSYNQPQHF
TRBV6-6	TRBD1	TRBJ2-5	-	TGTGCCAGCAGTTACGCCGGACAGGGGACGGCCCAGTACTTC	CASSYAGQGTAQYF
TRBV7-9	-	TRBJ1-2	-	TGTGCCAGCAGCCCACGACAGTACTATGGCTACACCTTC	CASSPRQYYGYTF
TRBV11-2	-	TRBJ1-1	-	TGTGCCAGCAGCTTTCCAGGGGACACTGAAGCTTTCTTT	CASSFPGDTEAFF
TRBV24-1	TRBD1	TRBJ2-5	once	TGTGCCACCAGTGACCCCCCGGGACAGAACCAAGAGACCCAGTACTTC	CATSDPPGQNQETQYF
TRBV4-2	-	TRBJ2-1	-	TGTGCCAGCAGCCAACCCCGCGACTGGGAGTTCTCCTACAATGAGCAGTTCTTC	CASSQPRDWEFSYNEQFF
TRBV28	-	TRBJ1-2	-	TGTGCCAGCAGAAACCCACCGGGGGGTTACTATGGCTACACCTTC	CASRNPPGGYYGYTF
TRBV5-5	TRBD1	TRBJ1-2	-	TGTGCCAGCAGACATCCGGGACAGGAAGACTATGGCTACACCTTC	CASRHPGQEDYGYTF
TRBV4-3	-	TRBJ1-6	-	TGCGCCAGCAGCCCTAAGAGCTCCTATAATTCACCCCTCCACTTT	CASSPKSSYNSPLHF
TRBV28	-	TRBJ1-5	once	TGTGCCAGCAGTCTAGGGGGGGGTAGCAATCAGCCCCAGCATTTT	CASSLGGGSNQPQHF
TRBV5-1	TRBD2	TRBJ2-7	-	TGCGCCAGCAGCGAACCGGGACTAGCGGGGGGGCCACACGAGCAGTACTTC	CASSEPGLAGGPHEQYF
TRBV28	TRBD1	TRBJ1-4	-	TGTGCCAGCAGTCAACAGGGGAGCAAAAGAACCAGGGAAAAACTGTTTTTT	CASSQQGSKRTREKLFF
TRBV6-5	TRBD2	TRBJ2-2	-	TGTGCCAGCAGTTACTCGATAGCGGGAGGAACCGGGGAGCTGTTTTTT	CASSYSIAGGTGELFF
TRBV29-1	TRBD2	TRBJ2-2	few	TGCAGCGTTATGCCCAGGGAGGGGACCGGGGAGCTGTTTTTT	CSVMPREGTGELFF
TRBV7-9	-	TRBJ2-2	-	TGTGCCAGCAGCCGTAGTAGGACAAGGCACGAGGAGCTGTTTTTT	CASSRSRTRHEELFF
TRBV28	TRBD2	TRBJ2-2	-	TGTGCCAGCAGTTTCGGACTAGTACTAGACACCGGGGAGCTGTTTTTT	CASSFGLVLDTGELFF
TRBV19	-	TRBJ1-3	once	TGTGCCAGTAGTAGGTCCCCCGGGAGCTCTGGAAACACCATATATTTT	CASSRSPGSSGNTIYF
TRBV28	TRBD1	TRBJ1-1	once	TGTGCCAGCAGTTTAACCGGGACAGGGGGCCGGTGGACTTTCTTT	CASSLTGTGGRWTFF
TRBV19	-	TRBJ1-5	-	TGTGCCAGTAGTATAGAGGGGGGGCGGGGGCCCCAGCATTTT	CASSIEGGRGPQHF
TRBV6-2/TRBV6-3	TRBD1	TRBJ2-5	-	TGTGCCAGCAGCCTGACAGGGCCCCCACAAGAGACCCAGTACTTC	CASSLTGPPQETQYF
TRBV5-1	TRBD1	TRBJ2-7	-	TGCGCCAGCAGTCGGGACAGGCCCTACGAGCAGTACTTC	CASSRDRPYEQYF
TRBV2	TRBD1	TRBJ1-2	-	TGTGCCAGCAGTGAAAGGCGACAGGGGGATAACTATGGCTACACCTTC	CASSERRQGDNYGYTF
TRBV6-5	TRBD2	TRBJ2-1	-	TGTGCCAGCACCAGCGGGAGTGGGGATGAGCAGTTCTTC	CASTSGSGDEQFF
TRBV5-6	-	TRBJ1-4	-	TGTGCCAGCAGCTTCGGGGTTGGAACAACTAATGAAAAACTGTTTTTT	CASSFGVGTTNEKLFF
TRBV15	TRBD1	TRBJ1-1	once	TGTGCCACCAGCAGGGGACAGTTGAACACTGAAGCTTTCTTT	CATSRGQLNTEAFF
TRBV7-9	-	TRBJ1-3	-	TGTGCCAGCAGCTCCCCCCCAACAGGGTCTAGGTTCGGAAACACCATATATTTT	CASSSPPTGSRFGNTIYF
TRBV24-1	TRBD2	TRBJ2-2	-	TGTGCCACCGGACTAGCGGGAGATAGCACCGGGGAGCTGTTTTTT	CATGLAGDSTGELFF
TRBV7-9	-	TRBJ1-1	-	TGTGCCAGCAGCTTGTGGGGTGGAGGGGCCGAGGCTGAAGCTTTCTTT	CASSLWGGGAEAEAFF
TRBV6-5	-	TRBJ2-5	-	TGTGCCAGCAAAGATGGTAGCGGAGAACAAGAGACCCAGTACTTC	CASKDGSGEQETQYF
TRBV4-1	TRBD1	TRBJ1-1	-	TGCGCCAGCAGCCTGGGACAGGGGGGCACTGAAGCTTTCTTT	CASSLGQGGTEAFF
TRBV7-9	-	TRBJ2-7	-	TGTGCCAGCAGCTTAGACGGGTTCGGGCAGTACTTC	CASSLDGFGQYF
TRBV7-2	TRBD1	TRBJ1-4	-	TGTGCCAGCAGCTTAGGACAGGGGGCGATCAATGAAAAACTGTTTTTT	CASSLGQGAINEKLFF
TRBV6-5	TRBD2	TRBJ2-1	-	TGTGCCAGCATGGTGGCCGGGAGGGGGGGTGAGCAGTTCTTC	CASMVAGRGGEQFF
TRBV1	-	TRBJ2-3	-	TGCACCAGCAGCCCTATAAGGGGGTTCGCAGATACGCAGTATTTT	CTSSPIRGFADTQYF
TRBV13	-	TRBJ2-4	-	TGTGCCAGCAGCCCGACGGTACGGGGAAACATTCAGTACTTC	CASSPTVRGNIQYF
TRBV7-6	TRBD2	TRBJ2-5	-	TGTGCCAGCAGCCTAGTCACTAGCGGCAGACAGTACCAAGAGACCCAGTACTTC	CASSLVTSGRQYQETQYF
TRBV7-6	-	TRBJ1-1	-	TGTGCCAGCAGCTTAACGGGTATGAACACTGAAGCTTTCTTT	CASSLTGMNTEAFF